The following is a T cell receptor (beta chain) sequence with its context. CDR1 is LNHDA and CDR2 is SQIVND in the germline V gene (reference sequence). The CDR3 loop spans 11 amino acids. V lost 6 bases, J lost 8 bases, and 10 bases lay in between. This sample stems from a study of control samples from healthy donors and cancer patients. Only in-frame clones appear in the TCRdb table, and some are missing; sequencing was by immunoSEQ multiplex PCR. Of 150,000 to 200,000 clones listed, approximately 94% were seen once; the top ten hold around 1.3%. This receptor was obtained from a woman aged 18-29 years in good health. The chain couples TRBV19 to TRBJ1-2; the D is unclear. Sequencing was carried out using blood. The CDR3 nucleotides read TGTGCCAGTAGCGACGCATTAGGCTACACCTTC. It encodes CASSDALGYTF.